The rows below give T cell receptor beta chains drawn from one sample of a study of cytomegalovirus exposure and HLA in healthy donors. TCRdb's copy holds only in-frame clones and misses some; the assay was immunoSEQ multiplex PCR. The sample includes about 240,000 clones, about 81% of them seen just once. The specimen was PBMCs. The receptors stem from a woman aged 60-75 years in good health and CMV-seropositive. The CDR3 runs from the conserved cysteine through the conserved F or W. The D gene is left open where the match is weak. Where a row states a size, it is once, few, many or the class of an expanded clone; other rows omit it.

clone_size j_call cdr3_length v_call d_call cdr3_aa cdr3_nt
few TRBJ2-1 15 TRBV4-1 NA CASSPSPREGDEQFF TGCGCCAGCAGCCCTTCCCCGCGAGAGGGTGATGAGCAGTTCTTC
NA TRBJ2-1 16 TRBV27 NA CASSLDRPSSYNEQFF TGTGCCAGCAGTTTAGACAGACCAAGCTCCTACAATGAGCAGTTCTTC
NA TRBJ2-1 17 TRBV5-1 TRBD2 CASSLGPGLAGGGEQFF TGCGCCAGCAGCTTGGGCCCCGGACTAGCGGGAGGGGGTGAGCAGTTCTTC
NA TRBJ1-3 15 TRBV5-5 NA CASSAGTRSGNTIYF TGTGCCAGCAGCGCCGGGACACGCTCTGGAAACACCATATATTTT
NA TRBJ2-7 14 TRBV18 NA CASSPPSGPYEQYF TGTGCCAGCTCACCTCCTTCGGGTCCCTACGAGCAGTACTTC
NA TRBJ2-3 13 TRBV7-2 NA CASSSTPGDTQYF TGTGCCAGCAGCTCGACGCCGGGGGATACGCAGTATTTT
NA TRBJ1-4 15 TRBV2 TRBD1 CASTGDRGFVGKLFF TGTGCCAGCACCGGTGACAGGGGCTTCGTGGGAAAACTGTTTTTT
NA TRBJ2-3 16 TRBV5-1 TRBD2 CASSLLAGVFTDTQYF TGCGCCAGCAGCTTACTAGCGGGAGTCTTCACAGATACGCAGTATTTT
NA TRBJ1-1 16 TRBV10-3 NA CAIRGQRVGENTEAFF TGTGCCATCAGAGGACAGAGAGTAGGGGAGAACACTGAAGCTTTCTTT
NA TRBJ2-7 15 TRBV9 NA CASSVDPTDVHEQYF TGTGCCAGCAGCGTAGACCCCACAGATGTCCACGAGCAGTACTTC
NA TRBJ2-2 15 TRBV5-1 NA CASSPGGLNTGELFF TGCGCCAGCAGCCCCGGGGGGCTTAACACCGGGGAGCTGTTTTTT
few TRBJ2-7 15 TRBV5-4 NA CASTPDSGIYHEQYF TGTGCCAGCACCCCCGACAGTGGGATCTATCACGAGCAGTACTTC
NA TRBJ2-3 15 TRBV6-5 NA CASSYGAGYTDTQYF TGTGCCAGCAGTTACGGCGCGGGTTACACAGATACGCAGTATTTT
NA TRBJ2-7 12 TRBV18 NA CASSREAYEQYF TGTGCCAGCTCACGAGAGGCATACGAGCAGTACTTC
NA TRBJ2-7 14 TRBV10-2 NA CASSVNPSSYEQYF TGCGCCAGCAGCGTTAACCCGAGCTCCTACGAGCAGTACTTC
NA TRBJ1-2 13 TRBV5-6 TRBD1 CASSPDREYGYTF TGTGCCAGCAGCCCTGACAGGGAGTATGGCTACACCTTC
NA TRBJ1-4 14 TRBV5-1 NA CASSRESTNEKLFF TGCGCCAGCAGCCGAGAATCAACTAATGAAAAACTGTTTTTT
NA TRBJ2-2 17 TRBV7-6 TRBD1 CASSKGQPPRYTGELFF TGTGCCAGCAGCAAGGGACAGCCCCCAAGATACACCGGGGAGCTGTTTTTT
NA TRBJ1-1 15 TRBV5-1 TRBD1 CASSQMTGVVAEAFF TGCGCCAGCAGCCAGATGACAGGGGTTGTCGCTGAAGCTTTCTTT
NA TRBJ2-3 17 TRBV7-3 NA CASSEKGSLHRADTQYF TGTGCCAGCAGCGAAAAGGGGTCCCTCCACCGCGCAGATACGCAGTATTTT
NA TRBJ1-2 16 TRBV13 NA CASSLDGIGANYGYTF TGTGCCAGCAGCTTAGACGGAATAGGGGCTAACTATGGCTACACCTTC
NA TRBJ2-7 14 TRBV27 NA CATSPRDGDSEQYF TGTGCCACTTCCCCCCGAGACGGGGATAGCGAGCAGTACTTC
few TRBJ1-1 16 TRBV4-2 TRBD1 CASSHTSSGTGKEAFF TGTGCCAGCAGCCACACCTCGAGCGGGACAGGGAAGGAAGCTTTCTTT
NA TRBJ2-7 15 TRBV6-6 TRBD2 CASSTGLAGEVEQYF TGTGCCAGCAGTACGGGACTAGCGGGAGAGGTCGAGCAGTACTTC
once TRBJ2-1 14 TRBV5-1 TRBD1 CASSLLTGVGEQFF TGCGCCAGCAGCTTGTTGACAGGGGTGGGCGAGCAGTTCTTC
once TRBJ1-5 13 TRBV28 NA CASSFIRDQPQHF TGTGCCAGCAGTTTTATCAGGGATCAGCCCCAGCATTTT
NA TRBJ2-7 15 TRBV19 TRBD1 CASSIRTGASGEQYF TGTGCCAGTAGTATTCGGACAGGGGCGAGCGGCGAGCAGTACTTC
NA TRBJ1-1 13 TRBV2 NA CASSFLGAGEAFF TGTGCCAGCAGTTTTTTGGGGGCGGGTGAAGCTTTCTTT
once TRBJ2-7 14 TRBV6-1 TRBD1 CASSDGTGIYEQYF TGTGCCAGCAGTGACGGGACAGGGATTTACGAGCAGTACTTC
NA TRBJ2-7 15 TRBV28 NA CASTPMNGARYEQYF TGTGCCAGCACCCCTATGAATGGGGCTCGGTACGAGCAGTACTTC
NA TRBJ1-5 21 TRBV12-5 TRBD1 CASGLVHLPLPGQGYNQPQHF TGTGCTAGTGGTTTGGTTCACCTCCCGCTTCCGGGACAGGGATACAATCAGCCCCAGCATTTT
NA TRBJ1-1 12 TRBV28 NA CASTLTGYEAFF TGTGCCAGCACCTTAACAGGTTATGAAGCTTTCTTT
NA TRBJ2-3 13 TRBV7-3 TRBD2 CASSRGGGDTQYF TGTGCCAGCAGCCGCGGGGGGGGAGATACGCAGTATTTT
NA TRBJ1-1 13 TRBV6-1 TRBD1 CASSELGGWEAFF TGTGCCAGCAGTGAATTAGGGGGCTGGGAAGCTTTCTTT
NA TRBJ1-1 15 TRBV6-5 NA CASSYDSPMNTEAFF TGTGCCAGCAGTTATGACAGCCCCATGAACACTGAAGCTTTCTTT
NA TRBJ2-1 14 TRBV7-8 TRBD1 CAGRRDRGYNEQFF TGTGCCGGACGCCGGGACAGGGGGTACAATGAGCAGTTCTTC
NA TRBJ1-1 18 TRBV18 NA CASSRSGWRGDVNTEAFF TGTGCCAGCTCACGGTCGGGGTGGAGGGGTGACGTGAACACTGAAGCTTTCTTT
NA TRBJ2-1 18 TRBV7-9 TRBD1 CASSLAFFHTGARIEQFF TGTGCCAGCAGCTTAGCCTTTTTCCACACAGGGGCGAGGATTGAGCAGTTCTTC
NA TRBJ2-2 15 TRBV29-1 TRBD1 CSVIGQGPYTGELFF TGCAGCGTAATAGGACAGGGGCCTTACACCGGGGAGCTGTTTTTT
NA TRBJ2-3 16 TRBV28 TRBD1 CASRTPPGQGVDTQYF TGTGCCAGCAGAACTCCCCCGGGACAGGGTGTAGATACGCAGTATTTT
NA TRBJ2-1 13 TRBV5-1 TRBD2 CASSLDLGREGFF TGCGCCAGCAGCTTGGATTTAGGGCGGGAGGGATTCTTC
NA TRBJ1-5 12 TRBV28 NA CASSEDNQPQHF TGTGCCAGCAGCGAGGATAATCAGCCCCAGCATTTT
NA TRBJ1-2 14 TRBV29-1 NA CSVDVGPAGYGYTF TGCAGCGTTGACGTCGGCCCGGCGGGCTATGGCTACACCTTC
NA TRBJ2-2 14 TRBV27 NA CASRYTANTGELFF TGTGCCAGCAGGTACACAGCGAACACCGGGGAGCTGTTTTTT
NA TRBJ2-3 15 TRBV5-4 TRBD1 CASSWGDRAKDTQYF TGTGCCAGCAGCTGGGGGGACAGGGCAAAAGATACGCAGTATTTT
NA TRBJ2-1 15 TRBV5-1 NA CASSLELASPNEQFF TGCGCCAGCAGCTTGGAACTAGCCTCTCCAAATGAGCAGTTCTTC
few TRBJ1-1 14 TRBV18 TRBD1 CASSPTDRDTEAFF TGTGCCAGCTCACCAACCGACAGGGACACTGAAGCTTTCTTT
NA TRBJ2-7 14 TRBV5-6 TRBD2 CASSLKIAGVGQYF TGTGCCAGCAGCTTGAAAATAGCGGGAGTGGGACAGTACTTC
once TRBJ1-4 15 TRBV19 NA CASSLPDRVNEKLFF TGTGCCAGTAGTCTACCGGACAGAGTTAATGAAAAACTGTTTTTT
NA TRBJ2-7 16 TRBV5-1 TRBD2 CASSRGGTSPTYEQYF TGCGCCAGCAGCAGAGGCGGGACTAGCCCTACCTACGAGCAGTACTTC
NA TRBJ2-7 16 TRBV4-2 NA CASSQEGGLNSYEQYF TGTGCCAGCAGCCAAGAGGGGGGACTGAACTCCTACGAGCAGTACTTC
NA TRBJ1-2 15 TRBV15 NA CATSRDPGLSYGYTF TGTGCCACCAGCAGAGATCCAGGGTTAAGTTATGGCTACACCTTC
NA TRBJ1-5 15 TRBV11-2 NA CASSSGRAADQPQHF TGTGCCAGCAGCTCCGGAAGGGCAGCGGATCAGCCCCAGCATTTT
NA TRBJ2-2 17 TRBV4-2 TRBD2 CASSGRGLAGGTGELFF TGTGCCAGCAGCGGACGGGGACTAGCGGGAGGAACCGGGGAGCTGTTTTTT
NA TRBJ2-7 16 TRBV4-2 TRBD2 CASSQSNLAGGYEQYF TGTGCCAGCAGCCAATCCAATCTAGCGGGAGGGTACGAGCAGTACTTC
NA TRBJ2-1 15 TRBV10-2 TRBD2 CASKVVAGGINEQFF TGCGCCAGCAAAGTGGTAGCGGGAGGCATCAATGAGCAGTTCTTC
NA TRBJ2-3 18 TRBV5-1 TRBD2 CASSLGWLAGDHTDTQYF TGCGCCAGCAGCTTGGGGTGGCTAGCGGGAGACCACACAGATACGCAGTATTTT
NA TRBJ1-2 12 TRBV27 NA CASKRALGGYTF TGTGCCAGCAAGCGGGCCTTGGGGGGCTACACCTTC
NA TRBJ1-4 17 TRBV7-9 TRBD1 CASSLGTGGTPNEKLFF TGTGCCAGCAGCTTAGGGACAGGGGGCACCCCCAATGAAAAACTGTTTTTT